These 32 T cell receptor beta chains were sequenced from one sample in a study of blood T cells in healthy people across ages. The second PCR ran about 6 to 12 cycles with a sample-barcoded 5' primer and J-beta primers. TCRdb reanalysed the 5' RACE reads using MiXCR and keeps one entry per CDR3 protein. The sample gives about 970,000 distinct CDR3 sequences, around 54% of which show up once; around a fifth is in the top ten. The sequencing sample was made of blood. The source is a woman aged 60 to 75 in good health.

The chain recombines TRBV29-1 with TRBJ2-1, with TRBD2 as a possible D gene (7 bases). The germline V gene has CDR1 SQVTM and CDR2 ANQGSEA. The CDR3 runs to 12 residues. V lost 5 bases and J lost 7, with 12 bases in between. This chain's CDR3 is CSVRGAGNEQFF. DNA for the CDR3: TGCAGCGTTCGGGGGGCCGGGAATGAGCAGTTCTTC.

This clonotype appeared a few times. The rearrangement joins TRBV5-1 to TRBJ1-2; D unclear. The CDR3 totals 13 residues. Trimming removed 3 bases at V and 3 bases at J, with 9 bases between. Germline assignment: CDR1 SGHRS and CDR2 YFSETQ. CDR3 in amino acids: CASSSAMDYGYTF. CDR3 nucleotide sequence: TGCGCCAGCAGCTCGGCGATGGACTATGGCTACACCTTC.

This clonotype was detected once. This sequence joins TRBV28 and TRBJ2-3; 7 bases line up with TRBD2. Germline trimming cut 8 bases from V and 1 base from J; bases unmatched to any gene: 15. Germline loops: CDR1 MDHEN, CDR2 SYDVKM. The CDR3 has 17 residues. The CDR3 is CASPPTGGRSRTDTQYF. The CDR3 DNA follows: TGTGCCAGCCCACCTACCGGCGGGAGAAGTCGCACAGATACGCAGTATTTT.

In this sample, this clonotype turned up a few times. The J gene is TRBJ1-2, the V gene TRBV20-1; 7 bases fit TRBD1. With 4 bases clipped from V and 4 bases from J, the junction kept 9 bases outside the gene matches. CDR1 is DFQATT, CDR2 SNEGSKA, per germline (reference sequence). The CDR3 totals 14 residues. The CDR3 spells CSATESRTGYGYTF. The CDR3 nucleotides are TGCAGTGCTACCGAAAGTAGGACAGGCTATGGCTACACCTTC.

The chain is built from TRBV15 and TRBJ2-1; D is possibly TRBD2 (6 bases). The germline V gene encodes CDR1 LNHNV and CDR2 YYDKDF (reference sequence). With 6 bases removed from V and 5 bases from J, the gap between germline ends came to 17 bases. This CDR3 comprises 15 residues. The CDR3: CATRPGLLLDNEQFF. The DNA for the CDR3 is TGTGCCACCAGACCGGGACTGCTTTTAGACAATGAGCAGTTCTTC.

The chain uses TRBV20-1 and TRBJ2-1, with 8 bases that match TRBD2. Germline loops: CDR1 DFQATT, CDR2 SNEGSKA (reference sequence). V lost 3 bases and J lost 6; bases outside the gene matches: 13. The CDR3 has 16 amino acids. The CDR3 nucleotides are TGCAGTGCTAGTGGGAGTGTAGCGGGGTGGTCCAATGAGCAGTTCTTC. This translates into CSASGSVAGWSNEQFF.

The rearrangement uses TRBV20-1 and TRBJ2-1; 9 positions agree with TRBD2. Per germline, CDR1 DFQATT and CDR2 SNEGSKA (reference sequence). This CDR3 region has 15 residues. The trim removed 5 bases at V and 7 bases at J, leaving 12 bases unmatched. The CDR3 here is CSAGSGVAGENEQFF. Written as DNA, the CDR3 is TGCAGTGCTGGCTCCGGGGTAGCGGGAGAGAATGAGCAGTTCTTC.

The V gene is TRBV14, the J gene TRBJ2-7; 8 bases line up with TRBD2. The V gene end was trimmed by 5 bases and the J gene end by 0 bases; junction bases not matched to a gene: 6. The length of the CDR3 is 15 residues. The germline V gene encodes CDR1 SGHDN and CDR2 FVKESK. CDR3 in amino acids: CASSKGTRASYEQYF. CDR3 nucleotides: TGTGCCAGCAGCAAAGGGACTAGGGCCTCCTACGAGCAGTACTTC.

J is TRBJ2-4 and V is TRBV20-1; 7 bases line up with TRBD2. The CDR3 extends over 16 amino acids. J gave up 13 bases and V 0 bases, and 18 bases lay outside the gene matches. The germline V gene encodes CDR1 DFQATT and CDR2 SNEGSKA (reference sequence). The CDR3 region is CSARDASGGGPLEQYF. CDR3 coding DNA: TGCAGTGCTAGAGATGCCTCGGGGGGAGGGCCGTTAGAGCAGTACTTC.

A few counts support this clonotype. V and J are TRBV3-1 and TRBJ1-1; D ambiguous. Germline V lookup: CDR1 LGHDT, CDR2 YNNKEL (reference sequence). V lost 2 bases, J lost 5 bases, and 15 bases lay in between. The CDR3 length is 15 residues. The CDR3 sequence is CASSQLGRNETEAFF. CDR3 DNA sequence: TGTGCCAGCAGCCAACTCGGCAGGAATGAGACTGAAGCTTTCTTT.

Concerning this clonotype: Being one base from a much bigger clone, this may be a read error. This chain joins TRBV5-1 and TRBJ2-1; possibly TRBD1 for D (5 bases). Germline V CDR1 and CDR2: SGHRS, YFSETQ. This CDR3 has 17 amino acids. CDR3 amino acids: CASGLSLVRAYFNEQFF. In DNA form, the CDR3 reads TGCGCCAGCGGCTTGTCTCTTGTCAGGGCCTACTTCAATGAGCAGTTCTTC. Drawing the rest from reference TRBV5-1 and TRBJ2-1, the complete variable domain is KAGVTQTPRYLIKTRGQQVTLSCSPISGHRSVSWYQQTPGQGLQFLFEYFSETQRNKGNFPGRFSGRQFSNSRSEMNVSTLELGDSALYLCASGLSLVRAYFNEQFFGPGTRLTVL.

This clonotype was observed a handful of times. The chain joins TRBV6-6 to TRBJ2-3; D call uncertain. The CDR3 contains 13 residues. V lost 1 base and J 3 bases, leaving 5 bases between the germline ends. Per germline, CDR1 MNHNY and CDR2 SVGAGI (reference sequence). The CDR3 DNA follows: TGTGCCAGCAGTTACTACTCGACAGATACGCAGTATTTT. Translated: CASSYYSTDTQYF.

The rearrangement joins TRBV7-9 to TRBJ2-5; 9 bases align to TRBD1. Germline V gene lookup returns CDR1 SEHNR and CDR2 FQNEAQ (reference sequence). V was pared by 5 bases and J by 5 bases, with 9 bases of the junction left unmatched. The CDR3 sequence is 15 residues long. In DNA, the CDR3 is TGTGCCAGCAGCGCGGGACAGGGTGACTACGAGACCCAGTACTTC. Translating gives CASSAGQGDYETQYF.

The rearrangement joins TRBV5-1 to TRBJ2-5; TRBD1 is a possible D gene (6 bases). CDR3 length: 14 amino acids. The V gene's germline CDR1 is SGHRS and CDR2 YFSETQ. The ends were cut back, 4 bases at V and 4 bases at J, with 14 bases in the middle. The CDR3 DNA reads TGCGCCAGCAGCGGGTGGACAGCCGTAGAGACCCAGTACTTC. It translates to CASSGWTAVETQYF.

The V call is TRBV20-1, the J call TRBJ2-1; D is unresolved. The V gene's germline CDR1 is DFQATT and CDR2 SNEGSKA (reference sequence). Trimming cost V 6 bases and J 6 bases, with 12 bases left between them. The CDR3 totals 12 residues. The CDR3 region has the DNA TGCAGTGCCACGGGTAGCCTCAATGAGCAGTTCTTC. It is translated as CSATGSLNEQFF.

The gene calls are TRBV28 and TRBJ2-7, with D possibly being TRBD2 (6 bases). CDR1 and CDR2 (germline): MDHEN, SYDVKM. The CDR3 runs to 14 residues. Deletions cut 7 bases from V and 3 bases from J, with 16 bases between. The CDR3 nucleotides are TGTGCCAGCACTAAACGACTAGAGATCTACGAGCAGTACTTC. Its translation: CASTKRLEIYEQYF.

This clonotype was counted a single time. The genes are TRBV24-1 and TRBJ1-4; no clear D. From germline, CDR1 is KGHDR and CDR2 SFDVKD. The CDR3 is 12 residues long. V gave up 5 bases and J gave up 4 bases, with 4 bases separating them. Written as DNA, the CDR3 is TGTGCCACCAGTGCCAGTAATGAAAAACTGTTTTTT. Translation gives CATSASNEKLFF.

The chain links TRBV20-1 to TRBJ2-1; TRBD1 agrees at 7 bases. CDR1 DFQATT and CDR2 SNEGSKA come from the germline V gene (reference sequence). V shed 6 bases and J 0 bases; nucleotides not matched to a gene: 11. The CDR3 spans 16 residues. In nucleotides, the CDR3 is TGCAGTGCCCTCCCCCTCAGGGGGAGCTCCTACAATGAGCAGTTCTTC. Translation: CSALPLRGSSYNEQFF.

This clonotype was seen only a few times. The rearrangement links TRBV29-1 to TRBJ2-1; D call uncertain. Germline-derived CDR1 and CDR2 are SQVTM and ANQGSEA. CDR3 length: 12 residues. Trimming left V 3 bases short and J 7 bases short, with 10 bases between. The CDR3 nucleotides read TGCAGCGTTGACATGTCTGGTAATGAGCAGTTCTTC. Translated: CSVDMSGNEQFF.

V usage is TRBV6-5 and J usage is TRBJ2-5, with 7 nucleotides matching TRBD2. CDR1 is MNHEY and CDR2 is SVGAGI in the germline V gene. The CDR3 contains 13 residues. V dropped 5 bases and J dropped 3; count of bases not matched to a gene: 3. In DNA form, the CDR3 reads TGTGCCAGCAGTGACCTAGCGGAAGAGACCCAGTACTTC. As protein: CASSDLAEETQYF.

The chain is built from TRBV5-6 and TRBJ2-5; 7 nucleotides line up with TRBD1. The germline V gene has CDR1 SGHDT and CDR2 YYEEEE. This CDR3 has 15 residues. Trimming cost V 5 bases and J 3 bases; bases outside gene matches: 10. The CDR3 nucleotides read TGTGCCAGCAGTTTTGATGTCGGGACAGAAGAGACCCAGTACTTC. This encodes CASSFDVGTEETQYF.

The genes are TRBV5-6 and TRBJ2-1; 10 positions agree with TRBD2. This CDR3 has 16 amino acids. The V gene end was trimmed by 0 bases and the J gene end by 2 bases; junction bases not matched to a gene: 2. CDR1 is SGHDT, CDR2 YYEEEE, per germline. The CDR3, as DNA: TGTGCCAGCAGCTTGGGACTAGCGGGCCCCTACAATGAGCAGTTCTTC. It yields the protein CASSLGLAGPYNEQFF.

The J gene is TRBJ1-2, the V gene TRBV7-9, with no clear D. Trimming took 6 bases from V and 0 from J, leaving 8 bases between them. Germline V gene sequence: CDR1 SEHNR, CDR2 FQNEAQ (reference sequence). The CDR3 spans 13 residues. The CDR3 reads CASRPDSNYGYTF. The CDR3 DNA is TGTGCCAGCAGGCCCGATTCTAACTATGGCTACACCTTC.

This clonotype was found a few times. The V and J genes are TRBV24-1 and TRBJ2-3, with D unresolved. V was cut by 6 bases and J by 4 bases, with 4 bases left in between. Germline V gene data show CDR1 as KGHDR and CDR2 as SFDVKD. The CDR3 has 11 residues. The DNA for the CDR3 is TGTGCCACCAGTAAAGCAGATACGCAGTATTTT. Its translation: CATSKADTQYF.

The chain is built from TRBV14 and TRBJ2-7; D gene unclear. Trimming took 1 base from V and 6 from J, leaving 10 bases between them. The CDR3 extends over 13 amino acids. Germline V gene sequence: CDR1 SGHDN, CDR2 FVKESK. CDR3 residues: CASSQVRPGEQYF. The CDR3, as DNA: TGTGCCAGCAGCCAAGTTCGACCGGGCGAGCAGTACTTC.

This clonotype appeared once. As DNA, the CDR3 is TGTGCCACCAGTGATTTGAGCAGGGCGTACAATGAGCAGTTCTTC. Its protein is CATSDLSRAYNEQFF. The J gene is TRBJ2-1, the V gene TRBV24-1, with a possible D match to TRBD1 (5 bases). V was cut by 0 bases and J by 4 bases, with 9 bases left in between. This CDR3 contains 15 residues. Germline assignment: CDR1 KGHDR and CDR2 SFDVKD.

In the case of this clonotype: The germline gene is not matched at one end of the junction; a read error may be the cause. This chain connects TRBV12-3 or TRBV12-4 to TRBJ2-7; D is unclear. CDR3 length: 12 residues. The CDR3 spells CPSSLYSYEQYF. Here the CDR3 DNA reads TGTCCCAGCAGTTTATACTCCTACGAGCAGTACTTC.

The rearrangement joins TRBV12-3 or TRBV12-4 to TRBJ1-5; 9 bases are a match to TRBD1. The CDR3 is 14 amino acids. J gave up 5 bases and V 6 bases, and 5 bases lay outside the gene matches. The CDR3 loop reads CASSPGTGYQPQHF. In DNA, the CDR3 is TGTGCCAGCAGCCCCGGGACAGGGTATCAGCCCCAGCATTTT.

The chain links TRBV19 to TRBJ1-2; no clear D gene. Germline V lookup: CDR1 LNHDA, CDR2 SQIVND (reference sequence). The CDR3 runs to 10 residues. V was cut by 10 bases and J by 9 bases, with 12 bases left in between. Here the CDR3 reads CATGEYSYTF. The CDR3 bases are TGTGCCACAGGAGAATATAGCTACACCTTC.

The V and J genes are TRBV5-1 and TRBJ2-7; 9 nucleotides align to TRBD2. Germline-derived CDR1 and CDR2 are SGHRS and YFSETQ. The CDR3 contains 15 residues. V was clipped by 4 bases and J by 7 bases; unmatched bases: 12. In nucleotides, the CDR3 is TGCGCCAGCAGCCCGCTAGCGGGAAGGGCTGGAGAGCAGTACTTC. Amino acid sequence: CASSPLAGRAGEQYF.

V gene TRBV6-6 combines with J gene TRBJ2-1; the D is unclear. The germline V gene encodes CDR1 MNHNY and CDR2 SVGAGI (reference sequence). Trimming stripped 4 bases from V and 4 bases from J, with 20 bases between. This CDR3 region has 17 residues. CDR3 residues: CASSWASAAPDYNEQFF. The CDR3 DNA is TGTGCCAGCAGTTGGGCATCTGCCGCCCCAGATTACAATGAGCAGTTCTTC.

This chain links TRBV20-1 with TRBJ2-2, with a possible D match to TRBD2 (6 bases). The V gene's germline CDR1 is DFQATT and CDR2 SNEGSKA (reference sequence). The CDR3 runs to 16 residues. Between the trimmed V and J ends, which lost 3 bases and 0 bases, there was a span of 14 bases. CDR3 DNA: TGCAGTGCTAGGGACTACACCAATACGAACACCGGGGAGCTGTTTTTT. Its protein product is CSARDYTNTNTGELFF.